The clone carrying this TCR beta chain was found once. As yet, its antigen is unknown. These data are taken from a study of brain T cells in children with intractable seizures. The study, taken as a whole, reports: Viral specificity was inferred only from CDR3 similarity; HCMV serostatus was unknown. Absence of clones before surgery may stem from lower sequencing depth.

The method was immunoSEQ multiplex PCR; TCRdb's version includes in-frame clones alone and lacks a portion of them. The data show roughly 80,000 clones, with roughly 89% seen just once and around 22% held by the top ten. CDR3 length: 19 residues. Trimming cost V 8 bases and J 3 bases; bases outside gene matches: 17. Germline V gives CDR1 SGHAT, CDR2 FQNNGV. The rearrangement joins TRBV11-2 to TRBJ2-7; 15 bases match TRBD2. This specimen was peripheral blood, taken at surgery. The receptor was isolated from a girl aged 2 to 10 with Rasmussen encephalitis and intractable seizures. The CDR3 sequence: CASRGLAGGPQSVNYEQYF. Written as DNA, the CDR3 is TGTGCCAGCCGCGGACTAGCGGGAGGGCCCCAGTCAGTTAACTACGAGCAGTACTTC.